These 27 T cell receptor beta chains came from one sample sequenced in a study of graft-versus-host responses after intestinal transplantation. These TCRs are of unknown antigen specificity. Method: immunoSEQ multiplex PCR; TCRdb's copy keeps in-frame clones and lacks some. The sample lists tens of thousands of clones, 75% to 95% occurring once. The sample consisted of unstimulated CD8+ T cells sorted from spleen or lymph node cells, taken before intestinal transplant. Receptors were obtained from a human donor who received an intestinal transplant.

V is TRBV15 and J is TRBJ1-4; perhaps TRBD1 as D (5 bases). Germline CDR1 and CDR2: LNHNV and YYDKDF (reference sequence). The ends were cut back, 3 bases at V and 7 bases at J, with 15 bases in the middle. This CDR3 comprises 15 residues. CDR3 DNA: TGTGCCACCAGCAGTTCAGTAGGGGTGGGTGAAAAACTGTTTTTT. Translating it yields CATSSSVGVGEKLFF.

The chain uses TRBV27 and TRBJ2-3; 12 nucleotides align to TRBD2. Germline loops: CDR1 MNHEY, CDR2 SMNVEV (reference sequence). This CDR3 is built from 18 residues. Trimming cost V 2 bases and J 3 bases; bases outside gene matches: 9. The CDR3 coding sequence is TGTGCCAGCAGTTTAATGGCTAGCGGGGGGGATAGGACAGATACGCAGTATTTT. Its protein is CASSLMASGGDRTDTQYF.

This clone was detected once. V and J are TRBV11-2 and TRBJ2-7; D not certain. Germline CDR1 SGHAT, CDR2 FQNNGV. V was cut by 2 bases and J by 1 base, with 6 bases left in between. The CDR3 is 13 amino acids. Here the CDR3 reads CASSLPGSYEQYF. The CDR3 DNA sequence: TGTGCCAGCAGCTTACCCGGATCCTACGAGCAGTACTTC.

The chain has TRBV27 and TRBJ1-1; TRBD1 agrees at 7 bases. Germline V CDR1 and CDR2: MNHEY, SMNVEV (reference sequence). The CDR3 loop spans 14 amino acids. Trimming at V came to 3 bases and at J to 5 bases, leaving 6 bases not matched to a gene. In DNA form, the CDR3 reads TGTGCCAGCAGTTTTTCAGGGGGAAGGACTGAAGCTTTCTTT. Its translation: CASSFSGGRTEAFF.

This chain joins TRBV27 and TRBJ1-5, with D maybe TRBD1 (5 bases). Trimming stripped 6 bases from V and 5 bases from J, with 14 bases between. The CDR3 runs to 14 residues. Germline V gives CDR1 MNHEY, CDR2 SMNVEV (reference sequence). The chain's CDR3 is CASSPRAGHQPQHF. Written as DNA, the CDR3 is TGTGCCAGCAGCCCCAGGGCAGGTCATCAGCCCCAGCATTTT.

In DNA form, the CDR3 reads TGTGCCAGCAGTTTAGGTATGGGTTCACCCCTCCACTTT. Its protein is CASSLGMGSPLHF. The chain recombines TRBV27 with TRBJ1-6; D ambiguous. The CDR3 spans 13 residues. V gave up 2 bases and J gave up 9 bases, with 8 bases separating them. The germline V gene has CDR1 MNHEY and CDR2 SMNVEV (reference sequence).

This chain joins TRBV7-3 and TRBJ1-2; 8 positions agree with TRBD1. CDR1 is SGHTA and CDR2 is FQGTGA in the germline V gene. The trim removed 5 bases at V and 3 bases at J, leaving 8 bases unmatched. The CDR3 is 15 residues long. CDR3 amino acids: CASSPSDREDYGYTF. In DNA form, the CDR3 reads TGTGCCAGCAGCCCCTCGGACAGGGAGGACTATGGCTACACCTTC.

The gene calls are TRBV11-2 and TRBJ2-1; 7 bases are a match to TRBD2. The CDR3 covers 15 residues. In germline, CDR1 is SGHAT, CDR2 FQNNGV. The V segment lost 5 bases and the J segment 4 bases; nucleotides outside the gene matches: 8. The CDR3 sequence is CASSPKRGPYNEQFF. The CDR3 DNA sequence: TGTGCCAGCAGCCCAAAGCGGGGACCTTACAATGAGCAGTTCTTC.

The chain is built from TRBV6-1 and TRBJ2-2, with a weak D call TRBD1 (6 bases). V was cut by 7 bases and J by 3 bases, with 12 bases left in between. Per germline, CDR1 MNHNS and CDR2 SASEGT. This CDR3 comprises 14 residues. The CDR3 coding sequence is TGTGCCAGCATCTGGACAGCGGACACCGGGGAGCTGTTTTTT. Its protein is CASIWTADTGELFF.

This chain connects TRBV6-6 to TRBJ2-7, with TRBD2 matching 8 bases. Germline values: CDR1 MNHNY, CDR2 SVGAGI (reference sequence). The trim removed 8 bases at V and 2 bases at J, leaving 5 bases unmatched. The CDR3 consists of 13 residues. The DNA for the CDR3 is TGTGCCAGCGCAGCGGGAGCCACCTACGAGCAGTACTTC. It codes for CASAAGATYEQYF.

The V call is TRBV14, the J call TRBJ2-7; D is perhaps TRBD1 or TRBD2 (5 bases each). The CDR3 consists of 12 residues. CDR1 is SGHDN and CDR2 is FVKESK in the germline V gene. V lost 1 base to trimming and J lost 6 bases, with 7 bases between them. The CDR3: CASSQVGVEQYF. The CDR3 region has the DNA TGTGCCAGCAGCCAAGTGGGGGTCGAGCAGTACTTC.

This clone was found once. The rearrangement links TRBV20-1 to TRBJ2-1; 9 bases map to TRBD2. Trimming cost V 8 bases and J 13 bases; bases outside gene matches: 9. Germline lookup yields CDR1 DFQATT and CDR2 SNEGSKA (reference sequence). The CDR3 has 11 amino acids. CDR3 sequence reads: CSFPRGTSQFF. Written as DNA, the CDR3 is TGCAGTTTCCCCCGAGGGACTAGCCAGTTCTTC.

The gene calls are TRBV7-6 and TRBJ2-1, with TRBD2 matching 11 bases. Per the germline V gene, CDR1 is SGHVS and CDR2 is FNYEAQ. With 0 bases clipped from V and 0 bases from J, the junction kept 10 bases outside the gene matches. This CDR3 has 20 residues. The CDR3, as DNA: TGTGCCAGCAGCTTAGCGGGGGGGCTAGCGGGAGGAAGCTCCTACAATGAGCAGTTCTTC. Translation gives CASSLAGGLAGGSSYNEQFF.

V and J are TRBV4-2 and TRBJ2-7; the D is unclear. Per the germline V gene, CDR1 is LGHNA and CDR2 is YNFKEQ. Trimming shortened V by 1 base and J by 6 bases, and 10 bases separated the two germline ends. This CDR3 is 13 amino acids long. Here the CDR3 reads CASSQGAGTEQYF. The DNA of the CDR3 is TGTGCCAGCAGCCAAGGGGCAGGTACCGAGCAGTACTTC.

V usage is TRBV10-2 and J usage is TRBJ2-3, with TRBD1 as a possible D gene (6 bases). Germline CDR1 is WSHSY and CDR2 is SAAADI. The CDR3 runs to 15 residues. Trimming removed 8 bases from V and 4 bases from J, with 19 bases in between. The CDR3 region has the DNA TGCGCCAGCCGGGACACTCAAACCCCCTCAGATACGCAGTATTTT. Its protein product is CASRDTQTPSDTQYF.

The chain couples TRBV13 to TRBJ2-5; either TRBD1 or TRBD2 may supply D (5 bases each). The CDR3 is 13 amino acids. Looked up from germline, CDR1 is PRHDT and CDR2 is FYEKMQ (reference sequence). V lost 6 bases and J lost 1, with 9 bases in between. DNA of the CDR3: TGTGCCAGCAGGTCGGGGCTCCAAGAGACCCAGTACTTC. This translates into CASRSGLQETQYF.

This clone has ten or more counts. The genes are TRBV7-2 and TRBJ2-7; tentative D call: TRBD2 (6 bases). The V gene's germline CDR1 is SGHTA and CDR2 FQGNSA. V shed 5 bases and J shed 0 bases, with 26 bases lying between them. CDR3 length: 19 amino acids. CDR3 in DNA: TGTGCCAGCAGCCCAGTGGGATGGGTAGCGGATAGGAGCTCCTACGAGCAGTACTTC. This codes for CASSPVGWVADRSSYEQYF.

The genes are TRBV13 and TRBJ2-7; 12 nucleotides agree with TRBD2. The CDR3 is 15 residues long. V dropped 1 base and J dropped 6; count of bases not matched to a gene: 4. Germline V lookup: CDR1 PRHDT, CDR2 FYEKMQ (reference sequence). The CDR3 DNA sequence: TGTGCCAGCAGCTTAGTCTCTAGCGGGGGGGCCGAGCAGTACTTC. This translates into CASSLVSSGGAEQYF.

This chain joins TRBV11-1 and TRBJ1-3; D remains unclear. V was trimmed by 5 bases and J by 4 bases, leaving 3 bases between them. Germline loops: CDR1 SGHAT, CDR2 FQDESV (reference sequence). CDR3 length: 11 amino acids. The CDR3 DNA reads TGTGCCAGCAGCATAGGAAACACCATATATTTT. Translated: CASSIGNTIYF.

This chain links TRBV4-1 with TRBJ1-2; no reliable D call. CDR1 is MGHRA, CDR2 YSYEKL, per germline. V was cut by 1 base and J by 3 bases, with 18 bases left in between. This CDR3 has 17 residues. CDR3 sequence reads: CASSQAPGSPSDYGYTF. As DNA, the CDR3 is TGCGCCAGCAGCCAAGCCCCGGGGTCCCCTTCCGACTATGGCTACACCTTC.

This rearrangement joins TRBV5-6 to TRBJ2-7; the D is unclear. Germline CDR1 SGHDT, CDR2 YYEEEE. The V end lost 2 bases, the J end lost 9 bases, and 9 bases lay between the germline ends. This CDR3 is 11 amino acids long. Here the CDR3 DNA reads TGTGCCAGCAGCTTAGGCCCGGGGCAGTACTTC. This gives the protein CASSLGPGQYF.

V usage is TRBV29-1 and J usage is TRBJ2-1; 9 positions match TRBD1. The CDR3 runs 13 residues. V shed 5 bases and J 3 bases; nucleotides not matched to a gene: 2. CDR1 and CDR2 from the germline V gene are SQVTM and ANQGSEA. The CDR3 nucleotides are TGCAGCGTTACAGGGGGCCTCTACAATGAGCAGTTCTTC. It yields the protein CSVTGGLYNEQFF.

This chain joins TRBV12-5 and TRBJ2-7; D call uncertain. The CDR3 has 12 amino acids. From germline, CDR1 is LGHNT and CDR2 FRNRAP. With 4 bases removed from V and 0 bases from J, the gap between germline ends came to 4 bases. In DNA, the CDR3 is TGTGCTAGTGGTTGGGCCTCCTACGAGCAGTACTTC. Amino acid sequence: CASGWASYEQYF.

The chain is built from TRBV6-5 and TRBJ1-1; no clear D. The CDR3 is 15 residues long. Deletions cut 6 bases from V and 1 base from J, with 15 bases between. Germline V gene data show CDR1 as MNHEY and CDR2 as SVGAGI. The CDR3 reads CASRPYPGTNTEAFF. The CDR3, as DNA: TGTGCCAGCAGACCCTATCCGGGCACGAACACTGAAGCTTTCTTT.

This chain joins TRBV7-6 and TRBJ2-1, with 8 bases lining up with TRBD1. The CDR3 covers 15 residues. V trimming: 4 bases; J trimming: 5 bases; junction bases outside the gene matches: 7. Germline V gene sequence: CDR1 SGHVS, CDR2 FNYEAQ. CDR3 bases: TGTGCCAGCAGCTCCCATGGACAGGGAAACAATGAGCAGTTCTTC. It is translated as CASSSHGQGNNEQFF. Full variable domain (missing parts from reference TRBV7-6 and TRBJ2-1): GAGVSQSPRYKVTKRGQDVALRCDPISGHVSLYWYRQALGQGPEFLTYFNYEAQQDKSGLPNDRFSAERPEGSISTLTIQRTEQRDSAMYRCASSSHGQGNNEQFFGPGTRLTVL.

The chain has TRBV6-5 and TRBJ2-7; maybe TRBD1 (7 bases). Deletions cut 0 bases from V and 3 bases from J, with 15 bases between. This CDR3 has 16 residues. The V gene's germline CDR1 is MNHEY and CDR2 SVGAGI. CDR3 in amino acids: CASSYSFPGGGYEQYF. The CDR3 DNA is TGTGCCAGCAGTTACTCCTTTCCAGGGGGAGGCTACGAGCAGTACTTC.

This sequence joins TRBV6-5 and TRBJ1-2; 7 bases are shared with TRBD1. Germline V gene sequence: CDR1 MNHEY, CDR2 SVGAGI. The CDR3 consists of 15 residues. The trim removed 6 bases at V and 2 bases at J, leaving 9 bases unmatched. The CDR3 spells CASSLSWDSNYGYTF. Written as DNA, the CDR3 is TGTGCCAGCAGCCTAAGCTGGGACAGCAACTATGGCTACACCTTC.